This is a list of T cell receptor beta chains from one sample in a study of blood T cell repertoires in COVID-19. Some clones are missing from TCRdb's copy, which holds only in-frame ones; the method was immunoSEQ multiplex PCR. The table lists hundreds of thousands of clones, around 81% of them singletons. Sequenced input: PBMCs or T cells enriched from blood (not recorded which). All receptors derive from a man younger than 40 with acute COVID-19. The CDR3 runs from the conserved cysteine through the conserved F or W. The D gene is left open where the match is weak. A clone size is listed for some rows: how often the clone was seen (once, few, many), or a class if it is expanded.

length,J,V,size,D,DNA,CDR3
14,TRBJ1-1,TRBV18,.,.,TGTGCCAGCTCACCACAGGACAGGAACACTGAAGCTTTCTTT,CASSPQDRNTEAFF
14,TRBJ2-2,TRBV5-4,.,.,TGTGCCAGCAGCTTGGCTGCGAACACCGGGGAGCTGTTTTTT,CASSLAANTGELFF
13,TRBJ2-7,TRBV3-1/TRBV3-2,.,TRBD1,TGTGCCAGCAGCGGGACAGGATATTACGAGCAGTACTTC,CASSGTGYYEQYF
14,TRBJ2-1,TRBV27,.,.,TGTGCCAGCACCTCAGGGGTAGGGTACAATGAGCAGTTCTTC,CASTSGVGYNEQFF
14,TRBJ1-6,TRBV9,.,.,TGTGCCAGCAGCGTAGGCCCCCGCGAATCACCCCTCCACTTT,CASSVGPRESPLHF
17,TRBJ1-1,TRBV27,.,.,TGTGCCAGCAGTCTCCGGGTCCCAAGCGGGTTTTACACTGAAGCTTTCTTT,CASSLRVPSGFYTEAFF
14,TRBJ2-7,TRBV11-2,once,.,TGTGCCAGCAGCTTTGGCCCAGGTTGGGTATGGCAGTACTTC,CASSFGPGWVWQYF
14,TRBJ1-5,TRBV2,.,TRBD1,TGTGCCAGCAGTGGTCGACAGGGGGATCAGCCCCAGCATTTT,CASSGRQGDQPQHF
14,TRBJ2-7,TRBV6-5,few,.,TGTGCCAGCAGTTACTCACAGTCGGTCTACGAGCAGTACTTC,CASSYSQSVYEQYF
15,TRBJ1-2,TRBV7-9,.,TRBD1,TGTGCCAGCAGCTTGGGGACAGGGGGCGTCTATGGCTACACCTTC,CASSLGTGGVYGYTF
15,TRBJ2-7,TRBV5-6,.,TRBD2,TGTGCCAGCTGGACTAGCGGGCTAGGCTCCTACGAGCAGTACTTC,CASWTSGLGSYEQYF
12,TRBJ2-7,TRBV25-1,.,.,TGTGCCACCCAGAAGTCGCATTACGAGCAGTACTTC,CATQKSHYEQYF
14,TRBJ1-5,TRBV19,once,.,TGTGCCAGTAGTATCGATTTGGGCCCACAGCCCCAGCATTTT,CASSIDLGPQPQHF
15,TRBJ2-5,TRBV4-1,.,TRBD2,TGCGCCAGCAGCCAAGGGCCGGGAGGGAGAGAGACCCAGTACTTC,CASSQGPGGRETQYF
15,TRBJ2-3,TRBV5-1,once,.,TGCGCCAGCAGCTTAACGGACTCTAGCACAGATACGCAGTATTTT,CASSLTDSSTDTQYF
12,TRBJ1-2,TRBV28,.,.,TGTGCCAGCAGTTTCCAGTGGCATGGCTACACCTTC,CASSFQWHGYTF
14,TRBJ2-7,TRBV5-1,once,TRBD1,TGCGCCAGCAGCGTGGGACAGGGGTCGGGCGAGCAGTACTTC,CASSVGQGSGEQYF
13,TRBJ1-3,TRBV2,.,.,TGTGCCAGCCGCACAGACTCTGGAAACACCATATATTTT,CASRTDSGNTIYF
15,TRBJ2-2,TRBV7-9,.,.,TGTGCCAGCAGCTTAAAGGGAGCGAACACCGGGGAGCTGTTTTTT,CASSLKGANTGELFF
18,TRBJ2-7,TRBV3-1/TRBV3-2,.,.,TGTGCCAGCAGCCCCGAGGGTACGAAGCGGGCCCAGGTCTACGAGCAGTACTTC,CASSPEGTKRAQVYEQYF
12,TRBJ2-7,TRBV29-1,.,TRBD1,TGCAGCGTTGAAGAAGACAGGGACGAGCAGTACTTC,CSVEEDRDEQYF
15,TRBJ2-3,TRBV5-1,.,.,TGCGCCAGCAGCGGGGACACTACTAGCACAGATACGCAGTATTTT,CASSGDTTSTDTQYF
13,TRBJ2-7,TRBV14,.,.,TGTGCCAGCAGCGGAAGGGGGAGTTACGAGCAGTACTTC,CASSGRGSYEQYF
15,TRBJ1-5,TRBV24-1,once,.,TGTGCCACCAGTGATAATGGGGCAGCCAATCAGCCCCAGCATTTT,CATSDNGAANQPQHF
14,TRBJ2-5,TRBV30,.,.,TGTGCCTGGAGTGGTAGGCCAAGGGGCGAGACCCAGTACTTC,CAWSGRPRGETQYF
16,TRBJ1-4,TRBV19,once,.,TGTGCCAGTAAAGTCGAGGGCGGCAGGACTAATGAAAAACTGTTTTTT,CASKVEGGRTNEKLFF
15,TRBJ2-3,TRBV7-9,.,.,TGTGCCAGCAGCTTAAGGCAGGGAAAGACAGATACGCAGTATTTT,CASSLRQGKTDTQYF
14,TRBJ2-7,TRBV6-5,.,TRBD1,TGTGCCACGATAAAAGGACAGGGGGTAGACGAGCAGTACTTC,CATIKGQGVDEQYF
18,TRBJ1-4,TRBV28,few,TRBD1,TGTGCCAGCAGTTCGTCCGGGACAGGGGTCTCCGTAGGAGGAAAACTGTTTTTT,CASSSSGTGVSVGGKLFF
18,TRBJ2-2,TRBV9,.,TRBD2,TGTGCCAGCAAGGGGACTAGCGGGGGCCCCACGAACACCGGGGAGCTGTTTTTT,CASKGTSGGPTNTGELFF
14,TRBJ1-4,TRBV19,.,TRBD1,TGTGCCAGTAGTCCGGACAGGGCTAGCGAAAAACTGTTTTTT,CASSPDRASEKLFF
14,TRBJ2-2,TRBV7-3,.,.,TGTGCCAGCAGACGTGGCCCCGAAACCGGGGAGCTGTTTTTT,CASRRGPETGELFF
14,TRBJ2-1,TRBV15,.,.,TGTGCCACCCAACCCGCACCCGCAGGGAATGAGCAGTTCTTC,CATQPAPAGNEQFF
13,TRBJ2-7,TRBV18,.,.,TGTGCCAGCTCACCACCGGGCGACTACGAGCAGTACTTC,CASSPPGDYEQYF
16,TRBJ1-5,TRBV6-4,.,.,TGTGCCAGAACAACTCGGGGAAGACTTAGCAATCAGCCCCAGCATTTT,CARTTRGRLSNQPQHF
15,TRBJ2-3,TRBV9,.,.,TGTGCCAGCACCTCAACAGAGTCCGTCACAGATACGCAGTATTTT,CASTSTESVTDTQYF
12,TRBJ2-7,TRBV10-1,few,.,TGCGCCAGCAGTGCTGGGGCGGGGGAGCAGTACTTC,CASSAGAGEQYF
14,TRBJ1-5,TRBV5-4,once,.,TGTGCCAGCAGCTTAAGAGGGTACAATCAGCCCCAGCATTTT,CASSLRGYNQPQHF
16,TRBJ1-2,TRBV6-1,.,.,TGTGCCAGCAGTGAATGGTCGGACCGCGGGCCCAGTGGCTACACCTTC,CASSEWSDRGPSGYTF
14,TRBJ1-2,TRBV6-5,.,.,TGTGCCAGCAGTTACTCGGGCATTAACTATGGCTACACCTTC,CASSYSGINYGYTF
13,TRBJ1-5,TRBV10-1,.,.,TGCGCCAGCAGCCCAGGGCTAAATCAGCCCCAGCATTTT,CASSPGLNQPQHF
19,TRBJ2-1,TRBV10-3,few,TRBD2,TGTGCCATCAGTGAGCCGCCGAGCGGGGGGCGTTACTCCTACAATGAGCAGTTCTTC,CAISEPPSGGRYSYNEQFF
15,TRBJ2-1,TRBV19,.,TRBD2,TGTGCCAGTAGTATAGGAGCGGGAGAAGGTGATGAGCAGTTCTTC,CASSIGAGEGDEQFF
17,TRBJ1-6,TRBV5-4,once,.,TGTGCCAGCAGACGGCCCGGGACACGCGCTAGGGAGTCACCCCTCCACTTT,CASRRPGTRARESPLHF
11,TRBJ1-1,TRBV30,once,.,TGTGCCTGGGGGCAGGGGTATGAAGCTTTCTTT,CAWGQGYEAFF
15,TRBJ1-2,TRBV5-5,.,TRBD1,TGTGCCAGCAGCAGCGGGACAGGGTTGGCCTATGGCTACACCTTC,CASSSGTGLAYGYTF
16,TRBJ1-5,TRBV5-5,once,TRBD1,TGTGCCAGCAGCTTGGCCGCGACAGGGGGGAATCAGCCCCAGCATTTT,CASSLAATGGNQPQHF
15,TRBJ1-6,TRBV28,once,TRBD1,TGTGCCAGCAGTTACACCGGGACAGATAATTCACCCCTCCACTTT,CASSYTGTDNSPLHF
12,TRBJ2-7,TRBV6-1,.,.,TGTGCCAGCAGTGAGGAGGGCTACGAGCAGTACTTC,CASSEEGYEQYF